Presented here are 10 T cell receptor beta chains from one specimen sequenced in a study of T cell changes during pregnancy in multiple sclerosis. Repertoires were generated with immunoSEQ multiplex PCR, while TCRdb's copy carries only in-frame clones and drops some. The sample lists tens of thousands of clones, approximately 90% occurring once. Source: peripheral blood, taken in the third trimester of pregnancy. Receptor source: a female donor with multiple sclerosis, enrolled in a pregnancy study.

This chain connects TRBV6-4 to TRBJ2-1, with TRBD2 matching 12 bases. V lost 1 base, J lost 8 bases, and 6 bases stayed unmatched. Germline V gene lookup returns CDR1 MRHNA and CDR2 SNTAGT. The CDR3 totals 16 residues. The CDR3 DNA sequence: TGTGCCAGCAGTGACTGGACTAGCGGGGAGGTCTATGAGCAGTTCTTC. As protein: CASSDWTSGEVYEQFF.

The rearrangement links TRBV7-9 to TRBJ2-5, with TRBD1 identical over 8 bases. From germline, CDR1 is SEHNR and CDR2 FQNEAQ (reference sequence). V lost 5 bases to trimming and J lost 3 bases; unmatched junction nucleotides: 5. The CDR3 covers 14 residues. The CDR3 sequence is CASSPTGEKETQYF. In DNA form, the CDR3 reads TGTGCCAGCAGCCCGACAGGGGAGAAAGAGACCCAGTACTTC.

The rearrangement joins TRBV11-3 to TRBJ1-1, with D possibly being TRBD1 (5 bases). The V end was cut by 0 bases, the J end by 3 bases, with 11 bases between. CDR3 length: 15 residues. The germline V gene encodes CDR1 SGHNT and CDR2 YENEEA. The CDR3: CASSLDGQGHTEAFF. Here the CDR3 DNA reads TGTGCCAGCAGCTTAGATGGGCAGGGCCACACTGAAGCTTTCTTT.

The gene calls are TRBV27 and TRBJ1-1, with 12 nucleotides matching TRBD1. The CDR3 sequence is 18 residues long. The ends lost 6 bases at V and 1 base at J; junction bases unmatched: 12. Germline values: CDR1 MNHEY, CDR2 SMNVEV (reference sequence). The CDR3 sequence: CASSPRDRGLRWNTEAFF. CDR3 in DNA: TGTGCCAGCAGCCCACGGGACAGGGGGCTCCGGTGGAACACTGAAGCTTTCTTT.

This clone was seen a single time. The gene calls are TRBV10-3 and TRBJ2-3; 9 bases match TRBD2. Germline V gives CDR1 ENHRY, CDR2 SYGVKD. Losses at the gene ends were 6 bases for V and 4 bases for J; bases not matched to a gene: 17. The CDR3 extends over 18 amino acids. Here the CDR3 reads CAISSRLLAGVKADTQYF. The CDR3 DNA reads as TGTGCCATCAGCAGTCGCTTATTAGCGGGAGTGAAGGCAGATACGCAGTATTTT.

The rearrangement links TRBV27 to TRBJ1-2; TRBD1 matches at 8 bases. The germline V gene encodes CDR1 MNHEY and CDR2 SMNVEV (reference sequence). The length of the CDR3 is 14 residues. Trimming cost V 4 bases and J 4 bases; bases outside gene matches: 5. The CDR3 DNA sequence: TGTGCCAGCAGTTCCCAGGGGGCGATCTATGGCTACACCTTC. It yields the protein CASSSQGAIYGYTF.

The rearrangement uses TRBV25-1 and TRBJ2-2, with a tentative D call TRBD1 (5 bases). The CDR3 consists of 14 residues. Germline loops: CDR1 MGHDK, CDR2 SYGVNS. V was trimmed by 4 bases and J by 4 bases, leaving 10 bases between them. The chain's CDR3 is CASSAGRATGELFF. CDR3 sequence (DNA): TGTGCCAGCAGTGCCGGCAGGGCCACCGGGGAGCTGTTTTTT.

V and J are TRBV29-1 and TRBJ2-1, with 16 bases lining up with TRBD2. The V and J ends lost 3 bases and 10 bases, in that order; junction bases with no gene match: 18. This CDR3 contains 19 residues. From germline, CDR1 is SQVTM and CDR2 ANQGSEA. CDR3 loop: CSVEDPGLAGGLYRVEQFF. The CDR3, as DNA: TGCAGCGTTGAGGACCCGGGACTAGCGGGGGGGCTTTATAGGGTGGAGCAGTTCTTC.

This rearrangement joins TRBV2 to TRBJ2-7, with D possibly matching TRBD2 (5 bases). V lost 8 bases, J lost 4 bases, and 15 bases lay in between. Germline CDR1 SNHLY, CDR2 FYNNEI. This CDR3 is built from 13 residues. The CDR3 nucleotides are TGTGCCAGCGGTCGGGATTCCCATTACGAGCAGTACTTC. This translates into CASGRDSHYEQYF.

This clone occurred a few times. The V gene is TRBV7-3, the J gene TRBJ1-6, with D tentatively TRBD1 (6 bases). Trimming removed 2 bases at V and 6 bases at J, with 11 bases between. Germline-derived CDR1 and CDR2 are SGHTA and FQGTGA. The CDR3 spans 15 residues. In DNA form, the CDR3 reads TGTGCCAGCAGCTTACAGGGGCCGCCTAATTCACCCCTCCACTTT. Translating gives CASSLQGPPNSPLHF.